This T cell receptor beta chain was sequenced for a study of blood T cell repertoires in COVID-19. Study as a whole: There were acute and convalescent COVID-19 samples, and they came from the United States, Italy and Spain.

Trimming took 3 bases from V and 5 from J; bases not matched to a gene: 6. CDR1 and CDR2 from the germline V gene are LNHDA and SQIVND (reference sequence). This CDR3 comprises 14 residues. In the study's own analysis: Amplification from reference gene primers served as the basis for estimated nucleated cell counts. Sequenced by immunoSEQ multiplex PCR; TCRdb stores in-frame clones only, minus some. The V and J calls and clone size come from that table; D and trimming were worked out from the DNA. The top ten hold roughly 1% of the sample, which has over 450,000 clones, 89% seen once. While infection was still active, Seattle patients were enrolled and then followed longitudinally.

The sequence came from a man aged 18 to 29 with COVID-19, enrolled during active disease. The rearrangement links TRBV19 to TRBJ1-1; 7 bases are shared with TRBD1. Sequencing was carried out using peripheral blood. CDR3 DNA sequence: TGTGCCAGTAGTATCACAGGGGTGTGGACTGAAGCTTTCTTT. It codes for CASSITGVWTEAFF.